The 19 T cell receptor beta chains below all came from one sample that was sequenced in a study of human T cells and chemical hapten exposure. Time point denoted: healthy volunteer bleed at 6 weeks. Unfractionated whole blood was the source from which total RNA was extracted. MiXCR, run by TCRdb on the RACE reads, gives a single entry per CDR3 protein. The top ten hold 1.5% to 1.7% of the sample, which has about 79,000 distinct CDR3 sequences, over 8.5% seen once. The specimen sequenced was whole blood. The receptors come from a male donor in good health. Some clones in this sample may be carry-over from other donors' samples.

The CDR3 DNA sequence: TGTGCCAGCACTGAGACCGGGACAGGGGGCACTGAAGCTTTCTTT. Its protein product is CASTETGTGGTEAFF. This chain links TRBV25-1 with TRBJ1-1; TRBD1 matches at 11 bases. In germline, CDR1 is MGHDK, CDR2 SYGVNS. The CDR3 is 15 residues long. V lost 7 bases, J lost 4 bases, and 8 bases stayed unmatched. The full variable domain, rest sourced from reference TRBV25-1 and TRBJ1-1, is EADIYQTPRYLVIGTGKKITLECSQTMGHDKMYWYQQDPGMELHLIHYSYGVNSTEKGDLSSESTVSRIRTEHFPLTLESARPSHTSQYLCASTETGTGGTEAFFGQGTRLTVV.

This clonotype showed up just a few times. CDR3 region: CASTPLRGGFEKLFF. The CDR3 coding sequence is TGTGCCAGCACCCCGCTCCGGGGAGGTTTTGAAAAACTGTTTTTT. This chain links TRBV2 with TRBJ1-4; no clear D. Per germline, CDR1 SNHLY and CDR2 FYNNEI. CDR3 length: 15 residues. V gave up 7 bases and J gave up 7 bases, with 19 bases separating them.

This clonotype turned up a few times. The chain is built from TRBV29-1 and TRBJ1-1, with unresolved D. Trimming left V 0 bases short and J 0 bases short, with 14 bases between. The CDR3 totals 16 residues. Per germline, CDR1 SQVTM and CDR2 ANQGSEA. The CDR3 nucleotides are TGCAGCGTTGAAGATCATCCCTGGACGGTGAACACTGAAGCTTTCTTT. Protein sequence: CSVEDHPWTVNTEAFF.

This clonotype was counted between two and nine times. This rearrangement joins TRBV7-9 to TRBJ2-1; 7 positions match TRBD2. After removal of 1 base from V and 5 bases from J, the junction contained 11 bases not matched to a gene. The CDR3 sequence is 17 residues long. Germline CDR1 and CDR2: SEHNR and FQNEAQ (reference sequence). CDR3 in amino acids: CASSLEREAGRDNEQFF. The DNA for the CDR3 is TGTGCCAGCAGCTTAGAAAGGGAAGCAGGGAGGGACAATGAGCAGTTCTTC.

This rearrangement joins TRBV10-3 to TRBJ2-7; 10 bases align to TRBD2. Germline V gene data show CDR1 as ENHRY and CDR2 as SYGVKD. The junction had 4 bases not matched to a gene; V was cut back by 5 bases and J by 0 bases. The CDR3 has 15 amino acids. The CDR3 protein is CAISKTSGPSYEQYF. The CDR3 DNA follows: TGTGCCATCAGTAAGACTAGCGGGCCCTCCTACGAGCAGTACTTC.

This clonotype was detected a few times. The CDR3 bases are TGTGCCAGCAGCGCTGGGGCTAGCGGCCAAGAGACCCAGTACTTC. The encoded protein is CASSAGASGQETQYF. The rearrangement uses TRBV9 and TRBJ2-5; 7 bases align to TRBD2. Germline CDR1 and CDR2: SGDLS and YYNGEE. This CDR3 spans 15 amino acids. Trimming removed 3 bases from V and 1 base from J; junction bases left unmatched: 6.

The V and J genes are TRBV5-4 and TRBJ2-3; 11 bases align to TRBD2. The CDR3 runs to 15 residues. Germline V gene data show CDR1 as SGHNT and CDR2 as YYREEE (reference sequence). CDR3 in DNA: TGTGCTTACGCTCCGGGACTAGCGGTCACAGATACGCAGTATTTT. Translated: CAYAPGLAVTDTQYF.

This clonotype has ten or more counts. V and J are TRBV10-3 and TRBJ2-3; D ambiguous. The V gene lost 3 bases and the J gene lost 2 bases, with 12 bases spanning the gap. The CDR3 spans 15 residues. The V gene's germline CDR1 is ENHRY and CDR2 SYGVKD. For the CDR3, the DNA is TGTGCCATCAGTGACCCCCACGGAGCCACAGATACGCAGTATTTT. Translating gives CAISDPHGATDTQYF.

This rearrangement joins TRBV7-9 to TRBJ1-1; tentatively, D is TRBD1 (5 bases). The germline CDR1 and CDR2 sequences are SEHNR and FQNEAQ (reference sequence). With 4 bases removed from V and 5 bases from J, the gap between germline ends came to 11 bases. The CDR3 totals 13 residues. The CDR3, as DNA: TGTGCCAGCAGCTCACAGGTCGGTACTGAAGCTTTCTTT. It translates to CASSSQVGTEAFF.

This clonotype was detected a few times. The chain joins TRBV20-1 to TRBJ2-1; D might be TRBD1 (6 bases). Trimming stripped 5 bases from V and 13 bases from J, with 18 bases between. This CDR3 is built from 12 residues. CDR1 and CDR2 (germline): DFQATT, SNEGSKA (reference sequence). CDR3: CSAPKQGMEQFF. For the CDR3, the DNA is TGCAGTGCTCCCAAACAGGGTATGGAACAGTTCTTC.

This clonotype was observed at least ten times. The chain uses TRBV5-6 and TRBJ1-5; D is possibly TRBD1 (5 bases). The CDR3 runs to 13 residues. The V gene's germline CDR1 is SGHDT and CDR2 YYEEEE. Trimming cost V 4 bases and J 4 bases, with 9 bases left between them. CDR3: CASSRWGNQPQHF. As DNA, the CDR3 is TGTGCCAGCAGCCGTTGGGGGAATCAGCCCCAGCATTTT.

This clonotype was counted at least ten times. This sequence joins TRBV18 and TRBJ2-1; D gene ambiguous. The CDR3 length is 13 residues. The V gene lost 0 bases and the J gene lost 7 bases, with 7 bases spanning the gap. Germline assignment: CDR1 KGHSH and CDR2 LQKENI. CDR3 protein: CASSPPTPNEQFF. CDR3 DNA: TGTGCCAGCTCACCACCGACACCGAATGAGCAGTTCTTC.

This clonotype was seen a few times. This chain joins TRBV11-2 and TRBJ1-1; 7 bases fit TRBD1. The germline CDR1 and CDR2 sequences are SGHAT and FQNNGV. This CDR3 is 13 amino acids long. V was pared by 2 bases and J by 8 bases, with 5 bases of the junction left unmatched. This CDR3 reads CASSLQIQGEAFF. The DNA of the CDR3 is TGTGCCAGCAGCTTACAAATACAGGGGGAAGCTTTCTTT.

Only a few counts were recorded for this clonotype. This sequence joins TRBV6-5 and TRBJ2-3; D gene uncertain. The germline V gene encodes CDR1 MNHEY and CDR2 SVGAGI. The V gene lost 6 bases and the J gene lost 5 bases, with 9 bases spanning the gap. CDR3 length: 12 amino acids. The chain's CDR3 is CASSRHQDTQYF. In nucleotides, the CDR3 is TGTGCCAGCAGCAGACATCAAGATACGCAGTATTTT.

This clonotype was detected a few times. J is TRBJ2-7 and V is TRBV28; D is tentatively TRBD1 or TRBD2 (6 bases each). Germline CDR1 is MDHEN and CDR2 is SYDVKM. There are 16 residues in the CDR3. V was trimmed by 2 bases and J by 3 bases, leaving 17 bases between them. CDR3 loop: CASSLGGGTQLYEQYF. The DNA of the CDR3 is TGTGCCAGCAGTTTAGGGGGCGGGACACAACTCTACGAGCAGTACTTC.

Turning to this clonotype: One end of the junction does not line up with germline, which may come from a read error. This chain uses TRBV2 with TRBJ1-2; D gene ambiguous. The germline gives CDR1 SNHLY, CDR2 FYNNEI. This CDR3 is built from 13 residues. CDR3 DNA sequence: TGTGGCAGCAGGCCGGGAAGGGACTATGGCTACACCTTC. Amino acids: CGSRPGRDYGYTF.

This clonotype was seen more than once but under ten times. This chain uses TRBV6-5 with TRBJ1-3; 9 bases agree with TRBD1. The germline V gene encodes CDR1 MNHEY and CDR2 SVGAGI. The CDR3 covers 15 residues. V lost 5 bases and J lost 3; bases outside the gene matches: 5. This chain's CDR3 is CASSATGGGGNTIYF. CDR3 coding DNA: TGTGCCAGCAGTGCTACAGGGGGCGGTGGAAACACCATATATTTT.

This clonotype was seen a handful of times. The chain couples TRBV4-3 to TRBJ1-5; D remains ambiguous. Germline values: CDR1 LGHNA, CDR2 YSLEER. The CDR3 is made up of 13 amino acids. The germline V and J ends were trimmed by 0 bases and 7 bases, with 7 bases remaining between them. CDR3: CASSQDLEQPQHF. As DNA, the CDR3 is TGCGCCAGCAGCCAAGATTTGGAACAGCCCCAGCATTTT.

This clonotype has just a few counts. J is TRBJ1-1 and V is TRBV12-3 or TRBV12-4; 11 nucleotides agree with TRBD1. V shed 3 bases and J 5 bases; nucleotides not matched to a gene: 5. The CDR3 contains 15 residues. The CDR3 region has the DNA TGTGCCAGCAGTTTCGGACAGGGGGCCGGGACTGAAGCTTTCTTT. Protein sequence: CASSFGQGAGTEAFF.